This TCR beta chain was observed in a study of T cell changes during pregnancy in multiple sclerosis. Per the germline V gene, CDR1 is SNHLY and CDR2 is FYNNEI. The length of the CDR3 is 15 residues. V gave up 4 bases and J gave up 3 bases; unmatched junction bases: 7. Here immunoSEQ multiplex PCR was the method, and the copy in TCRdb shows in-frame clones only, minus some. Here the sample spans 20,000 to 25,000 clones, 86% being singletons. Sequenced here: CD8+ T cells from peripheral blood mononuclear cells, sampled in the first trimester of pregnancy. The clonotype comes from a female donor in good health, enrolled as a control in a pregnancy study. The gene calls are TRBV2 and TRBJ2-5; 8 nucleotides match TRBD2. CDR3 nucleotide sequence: TGTGCCAGCAGTGGGCCCAGCGGGGGAAAAGAGACCCAGTACTTC. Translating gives CASSGPSGGKETQYF.